This section outlines one TCR beta chain sequence together with its context. The source of the sample is a study of shared clonotypes between healthy human individuals. Across the whole study: Used for every donor were three CD4 naive, three CD4 memory, two CD8 naive and one CD8 memory plate.

Donors included only healthy HIV-negative adults lacking recent acute infections or vaccinations. From germline, CDR1 is LNHDA and CDR2 SQIVND (reference sequence). Trimming shortened V by 5 bases and J by 6 bases, and 20 bases separated the two germline ends. The CDR3 consists of 15 residues. TCRdb's table, derived via immunoSEQ multiplex PCR, lists solely in-frame clones and lacks some. The top ten hold around 0.13% of the sample, which has 2,100,000 or so clones, more than 90% seen once. This rearrangement joins TRBV19 to TRBJ2-7; TRBD2 might be the D (6 bases). Sequenced input: naive CD4+ T cells sorted from blood. Specified subset: CD45RA+ positively selected. The clonotype comes from a man aged 18-30 years in good health. CDR3 coding DNA: TGTGCCAGTAGTCCCGGGGGAGTCCAGGCGGGCGAGCAGTACTTC. Translating gives CASSPGGVQAGEQYF.